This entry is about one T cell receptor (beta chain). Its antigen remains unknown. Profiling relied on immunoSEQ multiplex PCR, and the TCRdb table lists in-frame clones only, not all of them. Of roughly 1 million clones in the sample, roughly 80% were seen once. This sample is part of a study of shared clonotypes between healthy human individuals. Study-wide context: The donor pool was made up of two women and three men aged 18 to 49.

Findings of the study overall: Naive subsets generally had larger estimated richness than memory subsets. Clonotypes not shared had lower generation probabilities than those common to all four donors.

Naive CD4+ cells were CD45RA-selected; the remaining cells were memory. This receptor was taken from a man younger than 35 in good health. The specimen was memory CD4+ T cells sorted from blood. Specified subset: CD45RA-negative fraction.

Written as DNA, the CDR3 is TGTGCCAGCAGTGGGGTCAGGGAGAGGAGCAATCAGCCCCAGCATTTT. As protein: CASSGVRERSNQPQHF. The rearrangement links TRBV2 to TRBJ1-5, with D possibly matching TRBD1 (5 bases). The V end was cut by 4 bases, the J end by 1 base, with 14 bases between. In germline, CDR1 is SNHLY, CDR2 FYNNEI. The length of the CDR3 is 16 residues.